The 26 T cell receptor beta chains reported below all come from one sample, sequenced in a study of beta chain features in type 1 diabetes. Study-wide results and limits: Shortening of TCRB CDR3s, moderate but significant, appeared in all four CD4+ subsets of Type 1 diabetes patients.

The investigators reverse transcribed all of the isolated RNA, so they sequenced expressed TCRB transcripts. Profiling relied on immunoSEQ multiplex PCR, and the TCRdb table lists in-frame clones only, not all of them. The table shows a few hundred thousand clones, with around 22% occurring only once. Their antigen targets remain unknown. The sample consisted of naive CD4+ T cells from blood. These receptors were taken from a woman under 40 with type 1 diabetes.

This clone has only a few counts. The chain has TRBV5-1 and TRBJ2-3; D gene uncertain. Germline V gene data show CDR1 as SGHRS and CDR2 as YFSETQ. This CDR3 has 11 residues. Trimming pared 2 bases from V and 6 bases from J, leaving 4 bases between. This chain's CDR3 is CASSFMDTQYF. The DNA of the CDR3 is TGCGCCAGCAGCTTTATGGATACGCAGTATTTT.

This clone occurred a few times. The same CDR3 also results from other DNA sequences found in this sample. The chain uses TRBV19 and TRBJ2-3, with 10 bases identical to TRBD2. Germline V gene lookup returns CDR1 LNHDA and CDR2 SQIVND (reference sequence). V lost 6 bases and J lost 1; bases outside the gene matches: 1. This CDR3 contains 14 residues. CDR3 amino acids: CASRLAGGTDTQYF. In DNA, the CDR3 is TGTGCCAGTAGGCTAGCGGGAGGCACAGATACGCAGTATTTT.

This clone was observed a few times. This chain connects TRBV13 to TRBJ1-1, with D tentatively TRBD1 (5 bases). Looked up from germline, CDR1 is PRHDT and CDR2 is FYEKMQ (reference sequence). This CDR3 comprises 11 residues. V was trimmed by 1 base and J by 11 bases, leaving 8 bases between them. CDR3 loop: CASSLDSGAFF. The DNA for the CDR3 is TGTGCCAGCAGCTTAGACTCAGGGGCTTTCTTT. Full variable domain (outside the CDR3, taken from reference TRBV13 and TRBJ1-1): AAGVIQSPRHLIKEKRETATLKCYPIPRHDTVYWYQQGPGQDPQFLISFYEKMQSDKGSIPDRFSAQQFSDYHSELNMSSLELGDSALYFCASSLDSGAFFGQGTRLTVV.

V and J are TRBV30 and TRBJ2-3, with 7 bases that match TRBD1. The CDR3 loop spans 15 amino acids. V shed 2 bases and J 8 bases; nucleotides not matched to a gene: 13. Germline lookup yields CDR1 GTSNPN and CDR2 SVGIG (reference sequence). CDR3 protein: CAWSTLRGLAGTQYF. CDR3 DNA sequence: TGTGCCTGGAGTACATTGAGGGGGCTAGCCGGTACGCAGTATTTT.

This clone was seen a handful of times. V gene TRBV2 combines with J gene TRBJ2-3; 8 bases align to TRBD2. With V trimmed by 6 bases and J by 3 bases, 5 bases remained unmatched. CDR1 and CDR2 (germline): SNHLY, FYNNEI. This CDR3 region has 14 residues. The CDR3 DNA reads as TGTGCCAGCAGGGAGAGCGGGAGTACAGATACGCAGTATTTT. It is translated as CASRESGSTDTQYF.

V and J are TRBV28 and TRBJ2-2, with a tentative D call TRBD2 (6 bases). CDR1 MDHEN and CDR2 SYDVKM come from the germline V gene. The CDR3 totals 16 residues. Trimming shortened V by 6 bases and J by 3 bases, and 17 bases separated the two germline ends. As DNA, the CDR3 is TGTGCCAGCAGCGCCCCCGGGAGCAGATACACCGGGGAGCTGTTTTTT. Translating gives CASSAPGSRYTGELFF.

The chain has TRBV28 and TRBJ2-2, with TRBD2 identical over 9 bases. The germline CDR1 and CDR2 sequences are MDHEN and SYDVKM. This CDR3 region has 15 residues. The CDR3, as DNA: TGTGCTACGTTAGCGGGAGTTGTTAACACCGGGGAGCTGTTTTTT. It codes for CATLAGVVNTGELFF.

The genes are TRBV9 and TRBJ1-1; 8 bases fit TRBD1. The CDR3 covers 15 residues. The V gene's germline CDR1 is SGDLS and CDR2 YYNGEE. Trimming took 4 bases from V and 6 from J; bases not matched to a gene: 11. The CDR3 DNA reads as TGTGCCAGCAGCTCCCGGACAGGGAGGTTCTCTGAAGCTTTCTTT. Translating it yields CASSSRTGRFSEAFF.

CDR3 DNA: TGTGCCAGCAGTGCCCGGAGGGACACAGATACGCAGTATTTT. It is translated as CASSARRDTDTQYF. The V call is TRBV25-1, the J call TRBJ2-3; D is possibly TRBD2 (6 bases). Trimming removed 4 bases from V and 2 bases from J, with 10 bases in between. This CDR3 contains 14 residues. Germline assignment: CDR1 MGHDK and CDR2 SYGVNS.

This clone was picked up a small number of times. The chain recombines TRBV7-9 with TRBJ2-7; D is possibly TRBD1 (6 bases). V lost 8 bases and J lost 2, with 19 bases in between. The CDR3 is 15 residues long. Germline CDR1 and CDR2: SEHNR and FQNEAQ (reference sequence). CDR3 DNA: TGTGCCAGCTCGGCCCTAGTACAGGGTACCTACGAGCAGTACTTC. Amino acids: CASSALVQGTYEQYF.

V gene TRBV30 combines with J gene TRBJ2-7; D perhaps matches TRBD1 (6 bases). Germline assignment: CDR1 GTSNPN and CDR2 SVGIG (reference sequence). Trimming pared 4 bases from V and 7 bases from J, leaving 14 bases between. The CDR3 runs to 12 residues. As DNA, the CDR3 is TGTGCCTGGAATCTCGGACAGCGGGAGCAGTACTTC. Amino acid sequence: CAWNLGQREQYF.

The V gene is TRBV4-1, the J gene TRBJ2-1, with a possible D match to TRBD2 (6 bases). This CDR3 spans 15 amino acids. The germline CDR1 and CDR2 sequences are MGHRA and YSYEKL. The ends were cut back, 2 bases at V and 7 bases at J, with 15 bases in the middle. The CDR3 nucleotides are TGCGCCAGCAGCCAACCGGGACTCCCCGGGAATGAGCAGTTCTTC. This translates into CASSQPGLPGNEQFF.

This clone was detected only a few times. This chain connects TRBV7-9 to TRBJ2-3; the D gene is possibly TRBD2 (6 bases). Germline CDR1 and CDR2: SEHNR and FQNEAQ (reference sequence). CDR3 length: 15 amino acids. V dropped 3 bases and J dropped 5 bases, with 15 bases sitting between them. The CDR3 spells CASSFRLGDLDTQYF. CDR3 coding DNA: TGTGCCAGCAGCTTCAGGCTGGGGGACTTAGATACGCAGTATTTT.

This rearrangement joins TRBV29-1 to TRBJ2-1; a weak D match, TRBD2 (6 bases). Germline CDR1 reads SQVTM; CDR2 reads ANQGSEA. The CDR3 spans 15 residues. V was cut by 4 bases and J by 3 bases, with 16 bases left in between. CDR3 sequence (DNA): TGCAGCGTTGTTTTACTAGCAGTTAGCTACAATGAGCAGTTCTTC. It specifies CSVVLLAVSYNEQFF.

The chain has TRBV7-2 and TRBJ1-2; the D gene is possibly TRBD1 (6 bases). Germline V lookup: CDR1 SGHTA, CDR2 FQGNSA. Trimming shortened V by 4 bases and J by 0 bases, and 15 bases separated the two germline ends. The CDR3 length is 16 residues. The CDR3 DNA sequence: TGTGCCAGCAGCTCTCGAGGCACAGGGCCTAACTATGGCTACACCTTC. Amino acid sequence: CASSSRGTGPNYGYTF.

This clone was recorded a few times. V and J are TRBV29-1 and TRBJ2-7; D may be TRBD1 (6 bases). The CDR3 totals 14 residues. V lost 5 bases to trimming and J lost 4 bases, with 18 bases between them. Looked up from germline, CDR1 is SQVTM and CDR2 is ANQGSEA. In nucleotides, the CDR3 is TGCAGCGTTTTGGTCCCCCAGGGGATATACGAGCAGTACTTC. Protein product: CSVLVPQGIYEQYF.

This clone occurred a few times. The chain employs TRBV29-1 and TRBJ2-7; D might be TRBD1 (6 bases). V was trimmed by 2 bases and J by 1 base, leaving 12 bases between them. Germline-derived CDR1 and CDR2 are SQVTM and ANQGSEA. The CDR3 length is 14 residues. Here the CDR3 DNA reads TGCAGCGTTGAACTTACGACAGGATCCTACGAGCAGTACTTC. It specifies CSVELTTGSYEQYF.

This rearrangement joins TRBV9 to TRBJ2-5; 13 bases align to TRBD2. CDR1 is SGDLS, CDR2 YYNGEE, per germline. V gave up 3 bases and J gave up 5 bases; unmatched junction bases: 7. This CDR3 has 16 residues. CDR3 protein: CASSARVLAGGETQYF. CDR3 bases: TGTGCCAGCAGCGCCAGGGTACTAGCGGGAGGGGAGACCCAGTACTTC.

The rearrangement links TRBV7-9 to TRBJ2-7; TRBD1 might be the D (6 bases). The germline V gene has CDR1 SEHNR and CDR2 FQNEAQ (reference sequence). CDR3 length: 16 amino acids. V lost 1 base and J lost 0, with 13 bases in between. The CDR3 DNA reads as TGTGCCAGCAGCTTAGGTGGACAGTCAAGCTCCTACGAGCAGTACTTC. Amino acids: CASSLGGQSSSYEQYF.

V is TRBV25-1 and J is TRBJ1-1; TRBD1 matches 12 bases. Trimming at V came to 1 base and at J to 7 bases, leaving 4 bases not matched to a gene. Germline V gene data show CDR1 as MGHDK and CDR2 as SYGVNS. The CDR3 extends over 15 amino acids. CDR3 in DNA: TGTGCCAGCAGTGAATTGGGACAGGGGGCCGGTGAAGCTTTCTTT. It specifies CASSELGQGAGEAFF. Filled out from reference TRBV25-1 and TRBJ1-1, the complete variable domain reads EADIYQTPRYLVIGTGKKITLECSQTMGHDKMYWYQQDPGMELHLIHYSYGVNSTEKGDLSSESTVSRIRTEHFPLTLESARPSHTSQYLCASSELGQGAGEAFFGQGTRLTVV.

The chain has TRBV30 and TRBJ2-1; 8 nucleotides agree with TRBD2. This CDR3 has 16 residues. Trimming took 5 bases from V and 4 from J; bases not matched to a gene: 13. CDR1 GTSNPN and CDR2 SVGIG come from the germline V gene (reference sequence). This chain's CDR3 is CAWDGAAGTRYNEQFF. The CDR3 bases are TGTGCCTGGGACGGAGCAGCCGGGACTAGGTACAATGAGCAGTTCTTC.

The V call is TRBV6-1, the J call TRBJ1-5; 7 nucleotides line up with TRBD1. The CDR3 covers 13 residues. Germline values: CDR1 MNHNS, CDR2 SASEGT. V shed 6 bases, J shed 4 bases, and the junction held 3 bases outside the gene matches. The CDR3 DNA reads as TGTGCCAGCAGCCGGGACAGTAATCAGCCCCAGCATTTT. Encoded protein: CASSRDSNQPQHF.

The V call is TRBV18, the J call TRBJ2-7; 9 bases match TRBD1. Germline V gene data show CDR1 as KGHSH and CDR2 as LQKENI. The V and J ends lost 3 bases and 12 bases, in that order; junction bases with no gene match: 9. The length of the CDR3 is 13 residues. The CDR3 here is CASSPSRDRDSYF. The CDR3 DNA reads as TGTGCCAGCTCACCGTCCCGGGACAGGGATTCGTACTTC.

The chain recombines TRBV5-1 with TRBJ2-7; D gene ambiguous. Germline-derived CDR1 and CDR2 are SGHRS and YFSETQ. CDR3 size: 13 residues. Trimming cost V 4 bases and J 1 base, with 9 bases left between them. CDR3 nucleotide sequence: TGCGCCAGCAGCGAGCCAAGTTCCTACGAGCAGTACTTC. This gives the protein CASSEPSSYEQYF.

This clone was counted only a few times. The V and J genes are TRBV5-1 and TRBJ2-6, with D perhaps TRBD2 (6 bases). The V gene lost 4 bases and the J gene lost 1 base, with 15 bases spanning the gap. The CDR3 length is 17 residues. Germline V CDR1 and CDR2: SGHRS, YFSETQ. CDR3: CASSVDSAGSGANVLTF. The CDR3, as DNA: TGCGCCAGCAGCGTTGACAGCGCGGGGTCTGGGGCCAACGTCCTGACTTTC.

This rearrangement joins TRBV11-3 to TRBJ2-4; a possible D gene is TRBD1 (5 bases). The CDR3 loop spans 15 amino acids. Trimming left V 6 bases short and J 0 bases short, with 12 bases between. Looked up from germline, CDR1 is SGHNT and CDR2 is YENEEA. CDR3 nucleotide sequence: TGTGCCAGCAGTATAGGCGACAGAGCCAAAAACATTCAGTACTTC. It encodes CASSIGDRAKNIQYF.